The 10 T cell receptor beta chains given below trace back to one sample, sequenced in a study of cytomegalovirus exposure and HLA in healthy donors (dated by TCRdb to between 2016 and 2019). Libraries were constructed by the immunoSEQ multiplex PCR assay. A mixture of 60 forward primers for TCR Vbeta segments and 13 reverse primers for TCR Jbeta segments was used in the multiplex PCR. TCRdb retrieved this table from immuneACCESS and kept in-frame rearrangements only. Not all clones are present; in checked studies, unresolved V genes account for under half, and no reason is known for the remainder. A total of some 150,000 clones appear in this sample, about 80% of them only once. Roughly 3.7% of the sample is held by the ten biggest clonotypes. The specimen was PBMCs. The source is a man under 40 in good health and CMV-seropositive.

V gene TRBV25-1 combines with J gene TRBJ2-7, with a weak D call TRBD2 (5 bases). The germline V and J ends were trimmed by 5 bases and 5 bases, with 7 bases remaining between them. The CDR3 has 11 amino acids. Germline lookup yields CDR1 MGHDK and CDR2 SYGVNS. In DNA form, the CDR3 reads TGTGCCAGCAGTTACGGGGACGAGCAGTACTTC. Amino acid sequence: CASSYGDEQYF.

V gene TRBV6-1 combines with J gene TRBJ1-6, with TRBD1 matching over 7 bases. Trimming removed 6 bases from V and 10 bases from J; junction bases left unmatched: 9. Germline CDR1 reads MNHNS; CDR2 reads SASEGT. This CDR3 has 14 amino acids. The CDR3: CASSRGSVRSPLHF. CDR3 bases: TGTGCCAGCAGCAGGGGGTCGGTGCGATCACCCCTCCACTTT.

The chain links TRBV7-6 to TRBJ1-5; 10 positions match TRBD1. Per the germline V gene, CDR1 is SGHVS and CDR2 is FNYEAQ. This CDR3 comprises 15 residues. Trimming at V came to 7 bases and at J to 6 bases, leaving 9 bases not matched to a gene. The CDR3 here is CASTPTGTGVQPQHF. CDR3 nucleotide sequence: TGTGCCAGCACCCCTACCGGGACAGGGGTTCAGCCCCAGCATTTT.

This clone was recorded once. The J gene is TRBJ2-7, the V gene TRBV5-1, with a weak D call TRBD2 (7 bases). The CDR3 contains 16 residues. Trimming left V 7 bases short and J 2 bases short, with 22 bases between. From germline, CDR1 is SGHRS and CDR2 YFSETQ. The CDR3: CASGLGGGPLAYEQYF. The CDR3 bases are TGCGCCAGCGGACTAGGAGGGGGGCCTTTGGCCTACGAGCAGTACTTC.

CDR3 loop: CASSYSKGREGEAFF. The CDR3, as DNA: TGTGCCAGCAGTTACAGTAAGGGTAGGGAGGGTGAAGCTTTCTTT. V is TRBV6-6 and J is TRBJ1-1; no firm D call. Germline lookup yields CDR1 MNHNY and CDR2 SVGAGI (reference sequence). CDR3 length equals 15 residues. The V and J ends lost 2 bases and 7 bases respectively, with 17 bases between them.

The genes are TRBV28 and TRBJ2-5; TRBD1 aligns across 7 bases. CDR3 length equals 15 residues. Germline V gene data show CDR1 as MDHEN and CDR2 as SYDVKM. Trimming removed 3 bases from V and 5 bases from J; junction bases left unmatched: 9. CDR3 sequence: CASSFDRAWGETQYF. The CDR3, as DNA: TGTGCCAGCAGTTTCGACAGGGCGTGGGGGGAGACCCAGTACTTC.

J is TRBJ2-1 and V is TRBV27, with D unresolved. The CDR3 is made up of 12 amino acids. The ends were cut back, 2 bases at V and 10 bases at J, with 9 bases in the middle. Germline V gene data show CDR1 as MNHEY and CDR2 as SMNVEV (reference sequence). CDR3 in amino acids: CASSLRSQEQFF. The CDR3 nucleotides are TGTGCCAGCAGTTTACGGAGTCAGGAGCAGTTCTTC.

The rearrangement uses TRBV14 and TRBJ2-6; maybe TRBD2 (5 bases). Germline-derived CDR1 and CDR2 are SGHDN and FVKESK. The CDR3 is 14 amino acids. V was cut by 3 bases and J by 2 bases, with 5 bases left in between. The CDR3 DNA reads as TGTGCCAGCAGCCAGGAGGCTGGGGCCAACGTCCTGACTTTC. The encoded protein is CASSQEAGANVLTF.

V is TRBV10-3 and J is TRBJ1-1; 12 bases match TRBD1. CDR1 and CDR2 (germline): ENHRY, SYGVKD. CDR3 length: 17 residues. Losses at the gene ends were 2 bases for V and 1 base for J; bases not matched to a gene: 5. The CDR3 coding sequence is TGTGCCATCAGTGAGGGGGACAGGGGGCGCGGGAACACTGAAGCTTTCTTT. It yields the protein CAISEGDRGRGNTEAFF.

This clone has a single count. V and J are TRBV11-2 and TRBJ2-3; 7 bases fit TRBD2. Germline V gene lookup returns CDR1 SGHAT and CDR2 FQNNGV. J was trimmed by 2 bases and V by 8 bases; bases with no gene match: 4. The CDR3 runs 13 residues. The CDR3 region has the DNA TGTGCCAGCGGGGGGGTTTTCACAGATACGCAGTATTTT. This gives the protein CASGGVFTDTQYF.